Each of the 32 T cell receptor beta chains below was sequenced from the same sample in a study of T-cell reconstitution after alpha-beta-depleted transplantation in children. Unique molecular identifiers were incorporated into the prepared TCRbeta library. TCRdb passed the PCR reads through MiXCR, listing each CDR3 protein once. Here the sample spans around 240,000 distinct CDR3 sequences, 7.5% to 9.5% being singletons. Sequences were derived from PBMCs, mostly from graft donor cells, sampled 180 days after TCRalphabeta/CD19-depleted stem cell transplant. The origin of the receptors is a male patient younger than 18 who had a stem cell transplant for acute lymphoblastic leukemia, so the T cells may come from the graft donor.

This clonotype occurred many times. The V and J genes are TRBV12-3 or TRBV12-4 and TRBJ1-1; possibly TRBD1 for D (5 bases). This CDR3 has 13 residues. V lost 2 bases and J 4 bases, leaving 8 bases between the germline ends. The CDR3 here is CASSLHTGTEAFF. The DNA for the CDR3 is TGTGCCAGCAGTTTACACACAGGCACTGAAGCTTTCTTT.

This clonotype was observed at least ten times. J is TRBJ1-4 and V is TRBV28; no definite D call. Germline CDR1 MDHEN, CDR2 SYDVKM. Trimming took off 2 bases at V and 4 bases at J, with 8 bases between the two ends. The CDR3 is made up of 14 amino acids. DNA of the CDR3: TGTGCCAGCAGTTTAATCTGGAATAATGAAAAACTGTTTTTT. It codes for CASSLIWNNEKLFF. The full variable domain, rest sourced from reference TRBV28 and TRBJ1-4, is DVKVTQSSRYLVKRTGEKVFLECVQDMDHENMFWYRQDPGLGLRLIYFSYDVKMKEKGDIPEGYSVSREKKERFSLILESASTNQTSMYLCASSLIWNNEKLFFGSGTQLSVL.

This clonotype was seen ten or more times. This chain uses TRBV11-2 with TRBJ2-7; a weak D match, TRBD1 (6 bases). There are 16 residues in the CDR3. CDR1 and CDR2 from the germline V gene are SGHAT and FQNNGV. The ends were cut back, 4 bases at V and 4 bases at J, with 20 bases in the middle. The chain's CDR3 is CASSSRRDTRLYEQYF. The DNA of the CDR3 is TGTGCCAGCAGCTCCCGCCGGGACACCCGTTTGTACGAGCAGTACTTC.

The V call is TRBV10-3, the J call TRBJ1-5; unclear D gene. V was shortened by 4 bases and J by 7 bases, with 11 bases between the two germline ends. Germline V CDR1 and CDR2: ENHRY, SYGVKD. CDR3 length: 13 amino acids. CDR3 nucleotide sequence: TGTGCCATCAGTGTTAGGGTCTTGCAGCCCCAGCATTTT. Residues: CAISVRVLQPQHF.

This clonotype was seen at least ten times. This sequence joins TRBV28 and TRBJ1-2; D gene ambiguous. Per the germline V gene, CDR1 is MDHEN and CDR2 is SYDVKM. V lost 3 bases, J lost 6 bases, and 8 bases lay in between. The CDR3 covers 12 residues. This chain's CDR3 is CASSFLRDGYTF. The CDR3 DNA follows: TGTGCCAGCAGTTTCCTCCGGGATGGCTACACCTTC.

This clonotype was recorded at least ten times. This chain links TRBV20-1 with TRBJ2-1, with TRBD2 matching over 9 bases. This CDR3 contains 15 residues. The trim removed 1 base at V and 7 bases at J, leaving 8 bases unmatched. CDR1 and CDR2 from the germline V gene are DFQATT and SNEGSKA (reference sequence). The CDR3 protein is CSARGGTSLTNEQFF. DNA of the CDR3: TGCAGTGCTAGAGGCGGGACTAGCCTAACTAATGAGCAGTTCTTC.

This clonotype turned up a few times. The chain is built from TRBV28 and TRBJ2-7; no clear D gene. V lost 4 bases and J 4 bases, leaving 14 bases between the germline ends. Germline V gene sequence: CDR1 MDHEN, CDR2 SYDVKM. The CDR3 has 14 amino acids. The chain's CDR3 is CASSWNQIKYEQYF. CDR3 in DNA: TGTGCCAGCAGTTGGAACCAGATCAAATACGAGCAGTACTTC.

This clonotype was detected many times. The V and J genes are TRBV12-3 or TRBV12-4 and TRBJ2-4; 8 nucleotides agree with TRBD2. This CDR3 has 14 residues. V shed 2 bases, J shed 8 bases, and the junction held 5 bases outside the gene matches. CDR3 sequence reads: CASSLIAGSHIQYF. DNA of the CDR3: TGTGCCAGCAGTTTAATAGCGGGAAGTCACATTCAGTACTTC.

The gene calls are TRBV7-8 and TRBJ1-2, with 9 bases that match TRBD1. CDR3 size: 17 residues. Germline V lookup: CDR1 SGHVS, CDR2 FQNEAQ. Trimming removed 4 bases from V and 1 base from J; junction bases left unmatched: 10. The DNA for the CDR3 is TGTGCCAGCAGCTCTCAAGGAGGGACAGGGAATAACTATGGCTACACCTTC. Translation: CASSSQGGTGNNYGYTF.

This clonotype was detected ten times or more. The chain joins TRBV7-3 to TRBJ1-5; the D gene is possibly TRBD1 (6 bases). The CDR3 consists of 16 residues. V was cut by 1 base and J by 2 bases, with 12 bases left in between. Per germline, CDR1 SGHTA and CDR2 FQGTGA. The CDR3 is CASSLKGGGGNQPQHF. The CDR3 DNA reads TGTGCCAGCAGCTTAAAGGGGGGGGGAGGCAATCAGCCCCAGCATTTT.

This clonotype showed up many times. The chain couples TRBV28 to TRBJ2-3; TRBD1 might be the D (5 bases). The V gene lost 3 bases and the J gene lost 6 bases, with 16 bases spanning the gap. This CDR3 comprises 15 residues. Germline CDR1 is MDHEN and CDR2 is SYDVKM. The CDR3 sequence is CASSFGSGLGDTQYF. The DNA of the CDR3 is TGTGCCAGCAGTTTTGGGTCAGGGCTAGGGGATACGCAGTATTTT.

In its sample, this clonotype was seen many times. The DNA of the CDR3 is TGTGCCAGCAGCCGAAGACGAAATGAAAAACTGTTTTTT. Translating gives CASSRRRNEKLFF. The chain recombines TRBV11-2 with TRBJ1-4; unclear D gene. CDR1 SGHAT and CDR2 FQNNGV come from the germline V gene. The ends were cut back, 5 bases at V and 5 bases at J, with 9 bases in the middle. This CDR3 region has 13 residues. Based on the CDR3 plus reference TRBV11-2 and TRBJ1-4, the full variable domain is EAGVAQSPRYKIIEKRQSVAFWCNPISGHATLYWYQQILGQGPKLLIQFQNNGVVDDSQLPKDRFSAERLKGVDSTLKIQPAKLEDSAVYLCASSRRRNEKLFFGSGTQLSVL.

CDR3 sequence reads: CASSLQGRGEKLFF. In DNA form, the CDR3 reads TGTGCCAGCAGTCTACAGGGGCGAGGTGAAAAACTGTTTTTT. The chain combines TRBV27 with TRBJ1-4, with TRBD1 matching 7 bases. The germline V gene has CDR1 MNHEY and CDR2 SMNVEV (reference sequence). The trim removed 5 bases at V and 7 bases at J, leaving 7 bases unmatched. The CDR3 covers 14 residues.

The genes are TRBV18 and TRBJ1-3; no clear D gene. Germline V CDR1 and CDR2: KGHSH, LQKENI. The V gene lost 2 bases and the J gene lost 0 bases, with 17 bases spanning the gap. The CDR3 contains 18 residues. CDR3 sequence: CASSPSPHTDLSGNTIYF. As DNA, the CDR3 is TGTGCCAGCTCACCATCGCCGCATACTGACCTCTCTGGAAACACCATATATTTT.

This clonotype was observed many times. This chain joins TRBV20-1 and TRBJ1-2, with no clear D. V lost 0 bases, J lost 4 bases, and 9 bases lay in between. The CDR3 runs to 13 residues. CDR1 is DFQATT, CDR2 SNEGSKA, per germline (reference sequence). The CDR3 loop reads CSARDPDGYGYTF. The CDR3 nucleotides are TGCAGTGCTAGAGATCCGGACGGCTATGGCTACACCTTC.

This clonotype came up many times. The chain recombines TRBV20-1 with TRBJ1-5; TRBD1 matches 8 bases. The CDR3 contains 14 residues. Germline CDR1 is DFQATT and CDR2 is SNEGSKA (reference sequence). With 1 base clipped from V and 4 bases from J, the junction kept 3 bases outside the gene matches. The CDR3 sequence is CSARGGTGNQPQHF. Here the CDR3 DNA reads TGCAGTGCTAGAGGCGGGACAGGAAATCAGCCCCAGCATTTT.

As to this clonotype: A clone one base away is much larger, so this may be a read error. The chain links TRBV5-1 to TRBJ2-1; 11 bases map to TRBD2. The CDR3 has 16 amino acids. With 4 bases clipped from V and 10 bases from J, the junction kept 13 bases outside the gene matches. The germline gives CDR1 SGHRS, CDR2 YFSETQ. This CDR3 reads CASSDGTSGTMTEQFF. For the CDR3, the DNA is TGCGCCAGCAGCGACGGGACTAGCGGTACAATGACGGAGCAGTTCTTC.

This clonotype was seen at least ten times. The V and J genes are TRBV18 and TRBJ2-5; D call uncertain. Germline V gives CDR1 KGHSH, CDR2 LQKENI. The ends were cut back, 0 bases at V and 7 bases at J, with 12 bases in the middle. The CDR3 covers 14 residues. The CDR3 DNA reads TGTGCCAGCTCACCACCGGTCTCAGATCGGACCCAGTACTTC. This gives the protein CASSPPVSDRTQYF.

This clonotype has ten or more counts. The chain links TRBV7-9 to TRBJ2-3; no firm D call. With 6 bases removed from V and 4 bases from J, the gap between germline ends came to 14 bases. The length of the CDR3 is 14 residues. CDR1 and CDR2 from the germline V gene are SEHNR and FQNEAQ (reference sequence). This chain's CDR3 is CASSRRASADTQYF. The CDR3 nucleotides read TGTGCCAGCAGTCGCCGGGCCTCGGCAGATACGCAGTATTTT.

This clonotype was observed a handful of times. The chain joins TRBV2 to TRBJ2-1; 16 nucleotides line up with TRBD2. The CDR3 extends over 24 amino acids. Per germline, CDR1 SNHLY and CDR2 FYNNEI. J was trimmed by 4 bases and V by 6 bases; bases with no gene match: 27. The DNA for the CDR3 is TGTGCCAGCAGCGCCACCCTTCACTCGCCGGGACTAGCGGGAGGGCCGTTTATTTACAATGAGCAGTTCTTC. This translates into CASSATLHSPGLAGGPFIYNEQFF.

This clonotype has a count of ten or more. The chain is built from TRBV12-3 or TRBV12-4 and TRBJ1-3; 9 nucleotides agree with TRBD1. The V and J ends lost 6 bases and 9 bases, in that order; junction bases with no gene match: 12. The length of the CDR3 is 15 residues. The CDR3 here is CASSFSFGTGTTIYF. CDR3 nucleotides: TGTGCCAGCAGCTTTTCTTTTGGGACAGGGACCACCATATATTTT.

Many counts were recorded for this clonotype. V usage is TRBV7-8 and J usage is TRBJ2-5; 10 bases fit TRBD2. J was trimmed by 6 bases and V by 1 base; bases with no gene match: 5. Germline V gene sequence: CDR1 SGHVS, CDR2 FQNEAQ. This CDR3 has 15 residues. CDR3 coding DNA: TGTGCCAGCAGCTTAGAGCTACTAGCGGGGAAGACCCAGTACTTC. It encodes CASSLELLAGKTQYF.

The chain recombines TRBV9 with TRBJ2-1; D is possibly TRBD1 or TRBD2 (5 bases each). CDR1 and CDR2 (germline): SGDLS, YYNGEE. V dropped 2 bases and J dropped 3 bases, with 18 bases sitting between them. The CDR3 length is 17 residues. The CDR3 nucleotides are TGTGCCAGCAGCGTGGGCCGGGTGGGGGTAAACTACAATGAGCAGTTCTTC. Translation gives CASSVGRVGVNYNEQFF. The full variable domain, rest sourced from reference TRBV9 and TRBJ2-1, is DSGVTQTPKHLITATGQRVTLRCSPRSGDLSVYWYQQSLDQGLQFLIQYYNGEERAKGNILERFSAQQFPDLHSELNLSSLELGDSALYFCASSVGRVGVNYNEQFFGPGTRLTVL.

Worth noting for this clonotype: This may be a read error: a much more frequent sequence differs by one nucleotide. The J gene is TRBJ2-3, the V gene TRBV29-1; 8 bases match TRBD1. This CDR3 is 15 amino acids long. Germline CDR1 and CDR2: SQVTM and ANQGSEA. With V trimmed by 2 bases and J by 7 bases, 11 bases remained unmatched. The CDR3 loop is CSVEPGQGRGYTQYF. The CDR3 nucleotides are TGCAGCGTTGAACCAGGACAGGGCCGAGGATATACGCAGTATTTT.

This clonotype came up many times. V usage is TRBV9 and J usage is TRBJ2-2; the D gene is possibly TRBD1 (6 bases). Trimming removed 4 bases at V and 1 base at J, with 17 bases between. There are 17 residues in the CDR3. Germline-derived CDR1 and CDR2 are SGDLS and YYNGEE. CDR3 bases: TGTGCCAGCAGCCTCCATCGACAGGCCTTGAACACCGGGGAGCTGTTTTTT. Its translation is CASSLHRQALNTGELFF.

The table lists this clonotype with a few counts. This rearrangement joins TRBV11-3 to TRBJ2-1, with TRBD2 matching 11 bases. Germline loops: CDR1 SGHNT, CDR2 YENEEA. Losses at the gene ends were 0 bases for V and 8 bases for J; bases not matched to a gene: 9. This CDR3 contains 17 residues. CDR3 in amino acids: CASSLDLAGGGRDEQFF. The CDR3 DNA reads as TGTGCCAGCAGCTTAGATCTAGCGGGGGGCGGTAGAGATGAGCAGTTCTTC.

This clonotype showed up many times. V usage is TRBV7-9 and J usage is TRBJ1-1; D gene uncertain. The CDR3 spans 15 residues. The V gene lost 3 bases and the J gene lost 4 bases, with 15 bases spanning the gap. The germline V gene encodes CDR1 SEHNR and CDR2 FQNEAQ (reference sequence). CDR3 coding DNA: TGTGCCAGCAGCTTGGTGATGGGATTGAGCACTGAAGCTTTCTTT. It specifies CASSLVMGLSTEAFF.

This clonotype was counted many times. The chain couples TRBV6-5 to TRBJ1-1; 11 bases match TRBD1. The V gene's germline CDR1 is MNHEY and CDR2 SVGAGI. The trim removed 0 bases at V and 4 bases at J, leaving 10 bases unmatched. The CDR3 extends over 18 amino acids. CDR3 region: CASSYSRRTGGWVTEAFF. In nucleotides, the CDR3 is TGTGCCAGCAGTTACTCGAGGCGGACAGGGGGCTGGGTCACTGAAGCTTTCTTT.

This clonotype was observed at least ten times. The chain joins TRBV6-5 to TRBJ2-7, with 7 bases lining up with TRBD1. The CDR3 totals 15 residues. Germline V gene data show CDR1 as MNHEY and CDR2 as SVGAGI. V shed 2 bases, J shed 1 base, and the junction held 5 bases outside the gene matches. The CDR3 DNA sequence: TGTGCCAGCAGTTACGACAGGGCACCTTCCTACGAGCAGTACTTC. Translation gives CASSYDRAPSYEQYF.

There are many counts of this clonotype. This sequence joins TRBV11-2 and TRBJ1-6; no definite D call. The germline V and J ends were trimmed by 7 bases and 12 bases, with 16 bases remaining between them. Germline CDR1 is SGHAT and CDR2 is FQNNGV. This CDR3 has 13 amino acids. In DNA form, the CDR3 reads TGTGCCAGCACCCCCGGACCCCCTCTACCCCTCCACTTT. It specifies CASTPGPPLPLHF.

On this clonotype itself: This sequence may be a read error, since a much larger clone differs from it by one base. The rearrangement links TRBV7-9 to TRBJ1-1; D remains ambiguous. The CDR3 extends over 16 amino acids. The V and J ends lost 7 bases and 1 base respectively, with 19 bases between them. Looked up from germline, CDR1 is SEHNR and CDR2 is FQNEAQ (reference sequence). The CDR3 sequence: CASILSLGLTNTEAFF. DNA for the CDR3: TGTGCCAGCATCCTCTCCTTGGGCCTTACGAACACTGAAGCTTTCTTT.

The chain joins TRBV1 to TRBJ2-7; the table names TRBD2, a call not compared with the DNA. TRBV1 is marked as a pseudogene. This CDR3 is 17 amino acids long. The CDR3 loop is CTRYPGTSGMGLYEQYF. In DNA, the CDR3 is TGCACCAGGTACCCCGGGACTAGCGGAATGGGGTTGTACGAGCAGTACTTC.